Listed here is a single T cell receptor beta chain. Its antigen is not known. Thyroid surgery had not been preceded by any treatment in any patient. The sample originates from a study of metastatic and nonmetastatic thyroid tumors. Across the study: Repertoires from malignant and benign thyroid patients were compared across blood and tumor or nodule tissue.

Findings and caveats of the study: Benign nodules reportedly had significantly lower TCR beta diversity than malignant thyroid tumors in blood and tumor.

In the authors' methods: Differences in CDR3 between clinicopathological groups were drawn on to build a classifier intended to discriminate distant-metastatic papillary thyroid cancer patients. TCRdb re-called the PCR reads via MiXCR. TCRdb assigned the V and J calls; the authors' analysis was not used. This table has 16,000 or so clones, around 23% appearing once. The CDR3 runs 13 residues. V lost 4 bases and J lost 7, with 12 bases in between. Germline V gene data show CDR1 as SGHRS and CDR2 as YFSETQ. This clonotype was obtained from a female donor with papillary thyroid cancer or a benign thyroid nodule (not recorded which). Some clones in this sample may be carry-over from other donors' samples. The sample consisted of adjacent normal tissue. The chain recombines TRBV5-1 with TRBJ2-1; no clear D. CDR3 DNA: TGCGCCAGCAGCATCGATAACGATAATGAGCAGTTCTTC. It translates to CASSIDNDNEQFF.